This TCR beta chain was recorded in a study of early T cells in non-severe SARS-CoV-2 infection. Turning to the study itself: Whole-blood bulk RNA, unsorted, was sequenced, and chains were unpaired.

Overall study findings and caveats: VDJdb matching, biased toward anti-spike CD8 responses, missed private and CD4 specificities.

V lost 5 bases, J lost 7 bases, and 18 bases lay in between. The CDR3 runs to 16 residues. The germline V gene encodes CDR1 SGHVS and CDR2 FQNEAQ. Each cDNA molecule carried a unique molecular identifier. TCRdb reprocessed the 5' RACE reads with MiXCR, giving one entry per CDR3 protein. The sample yields around 59,000 distinct CDR3 sequences, around 9% seen once. This clonotype was counted only a few times. The antigen remains unidentified. The sample consisted of whole blood. This sequence joins TRBV7-8 and TRBJ1-6, with D perhaps matching TRBD1 (5 bases). This sequence was found in an adult who was a healthcare worker with PCR-confirmed SARS-CoV-2 infection or an uninfected control (not recorded which). The CDR3 DNA is TGTGCCAGCAGCCTAAGGGGCCGGCAGGCGAATTCACCCCTCCACTTT. This codes for CASSLRGRQANSPLHF.